A single sample gave rise to the 24 T cell receptor beta chains below, sequenced in a study of early T cells in non-severe SARS-CoV-2 infection. Each CDR3 protein is one row after TCRdb ran MiXCR on the 5' RACE reads. The sample consists of 50,000 to 60,000 distinct CDR3 sequences, 7.5% to 9.5% of them appearing once. The specimen comprised whole blood, sampled at baseline. The receptor set was obtained from an adult who was a healthcare worker with PCR-confirmed SARS-CoV-2 infection or an uninfected control (not recorded which).

This clonotype was seen more than once but under ten times. The rearrangement uses TRBV5-1 and TRBJ2-7; 11 nucleotides match TRBD1. This CDR3 is built from 18 residues. Germline-derived CDR1 and CDR2 are SGHRS and YFSETQ. The trim removed 0 bases at V and 12 bases at J, leaving 20 bases unmatched. The DNA of the CDR3 is TGCGCCAGCAGCTTGGGGCCGGGACAGGGGGTATTGGCCTACGATGGGTACTTC. Protein sequence: CASSLGPGQGVLAYDGYF.

This clonotype appeared a few times. This chain joins TRBV6-1 and TRBJ2-7, with D uncertain. The V gene lost 4 bases and the J gene lost 1 base, with 8 bases spanning the gap. CDR1 and CDR2 (germline): MNHNS, SASEGT. There are 13 residues in the CDR3. The CDR3 bases are TGTGCCAGCAGTGGACCCAATTCCTACGAGCAGTACTTC. Encoded protein: CASSGPNSYEQYF.

The sample holds a few counts of this clonotype. The chain has TRBV11-2 and TRBJ2-7, with 9 bases matching TRBD2. V lost 5 bases, J lost 3 bases, and 8 bases stayed unmatched. This CDR3 is built from 15 residues. Germline values: CDR1 SGHAT, CDR2 FQNNGV. CDR3 DNA: TGTGCCAGCAGCCCAGGGCTAGCGGGAATCTACGAGCAGTACTTC. Translating it yields CASSPGLAGIYEQYF.

With respect to this clonotype: A much larger clone differs by one base, so this may be a read error. J is TRBJ2-2 and V is TRBV7-9; D uncertain. Germline assignment: CDR1 SEHNR and CDR2 FQNEAQ (reference sequence). CDR3 length: 15 residues. V gave up 6 bases and J gave up 4 bases, with 15 bases separating them. The CDR3 loop is CASRIGDFGTGELFF. DNA of the CDR3: TGTGCCAGCAGGATTGGCGATTTTGGCACCGGGGAGCTGTTTTTT.

In its sample, this clonotype was seen many times. This rearrangement joins TRBV4-2 to TRBJ2-5; unclear D gene. Looked up from germline, CDR1 is LGHNA and CDR2 is YNFKEQ. The CDR3 has 14 residues. Trimming stripped 1 base from V and 0 bases from J, with 6 bases between. The CDR3 is CASSQGQDQETQYF. The CDR3 region has the DNA TGTGCCAGCAGCCAAGGACAAGACCAAGAGACCCAGTACTTC.

This clonotype was seen a few times. This chain uses TRBV10-1 with TRBJ2-7, with a possible D match to TRBD2 (6 bases). Trimming removed 8 bases from V and 6 bases from J, with 17 bases in between. This CDR3 is 13 amino acids long. Germline V gene sequence: CDR1 WNHNN, CDR2 SYGVQD (reference sequence). The CDR3 DNA reads TGCGCCAGCTCCCTAGCGAGGGTCTCCGAGCAGTACTTC. Translated, it gives CASSLARVSEQYF.

V is TRBV20-1 and J is TRBJ2-1; D is uncertain. This CDR3 is 13 amino acids long. Germline lookup yields CDR1 DFQATT and CDR2 SNEGSKA (reference sequence). V was shortened by 4 bases and J by 6 bases, with 13 bases between the two germline ends. The CDR3 nucleotides read TGCAGTGCTATGCCGACGGACCTCAATGAGCAGTTCTTC. Translated: CSAMPTDLNEQFF.

With regard to this clonotype: The germline gene is not matched at one end of the junction; a read error may be the cause. The CDR3 bases are TGTGCTAGCAGCCCTGGGGTGAGAAACGGTGAGCAGTTCTTC. This sequence encodes CASSPGVRNGEQFF. The chain links TRBV7-7 to TRBJ2-1; the D is unclear. This CDR3 is built from 14 residues. CDR1 and CDR2 (germline): SSHAT, FNYEAQ (reference sequence). The full variable domain, in which reference TRBV7-7 and TRBJ2-1 provide the parts outside the CDR3, is GAGVSQSPRYKVTKRGQDVTLRCDPISSHATLYWYQQALGQGPEFLTYFNYEAQPDKSGLPSDRFSAERPEGSISTLTIQRTEQRDSAMYRCASSPGVRNGEQFFGPGTRLTVL.

Only a few counts were recorded for this clonotype. The chain links TRBV19 to TRBJ1-5; D call uncertain. The germline V gene encodes CDR1 LNHDA and CDR2 SQIVND (reference sequence). This CDR3 has 14 residues. The V end was cut by 3 bases, the J end by 5 bases, with 11 bases between. The CDR3 loop is CASSMVAPHQPQHF. CDR3 in DNA: TGTGCCAGTAGTATGGTGGCACCTCATCAGCCCCAGCATTTT.

Ten or more counts support this clonotype. The rearrangement uses TRBV7-9 and TRBJ1-1; TRBD1 might be the D (6 bases). The CDR3 has 14 amino acids. CDR1 is SEHNR, CDR2 FQNEAQ, per germline (reference sequence). V shed 2 bases and J shed 3 bases, with 10 bases lying between them. The CDR3 loop is CASSLNRADTEAFF. The CDR3 DNA reads as TGTGCCAGCAGCTTAAACAGGGCGGACACTGAAGCTTTCTTT. Filled out from reference TRBV7-9 and TRBJ1-1, the complete variable domain reads DTGVSQNPRHKITKRGQNVTFRCDPISEHNRLYWYRQTLGQGPEFLTYFQNEAQLEKSRLLSDRFSAERPKGSFSTLEIQRTEQGDSAMYLCASSLNRADTEAFFGQGTRLTVV.

The chain combines TRBV19 with TRBJ2-3, with 7 bases that match TRBD2. The CDR3 is 16 residues long. From germline, CDR1 is LNHDA and CDR2 SQIVND (reference sequence). V was pared by 0 bases and J by 1 base, with 4 bases of the junction left unmatched. The CDR3 DNA is TGTGCCAGTAGTATAGAAGCTAGCGGACGCACAGATACGCAGTATTTT. Encoded protein: CASSIEASGRTDTQYF. The entire variable domain, with the rest obtained from reference TRBV19 and TRBJ2-3, is as follows: DGGITQSPKYLFRKEGQNVTLSCEQNLNHDAMYWYRQDPGQGLRLIYYSQIVNDFQKGDIAEGYSVSREKKESFPLTVTSAQKNPTAFYLCASSIEASGRTDTQYFGPGTRLTVL.

This clonotype was detected a few times. DNA for the CDR3: TGCGCCAGCAGCATACAGAAGCCCCAAGAGACCCAGTACTTC. Protein: CASSIQKPQETQYF. V gene TRBV5-1 combines with J gene TRBJ2-5; D is ambiguous. Looked up from germline, CDR1 is SGHRS and CDR2 is YFSETQ. The CDR3 is made up of 14 amino acids. The ends were cut back, 4 bases at V and 1 base at J, with 11 bases in the middle.

This clonotype was seen many times. The chain uses TRBV6-5 and TRBJ2-3, with 10 bases identical to TRBD1. The CDR3 sequence is 19 residues long. The germline V gene has CDR1 MNHEY and CDR2 SVGAGI. With V trimmed by 2 bases and J by 3 bases, 14 bases remained unmatched. CDR3 amino acids: CASSYDRGLGSGKTDTQYF. CDR3 nucleotides: TGTGCCAGCAGTTACGACAGGGGGCTGGGCAGCGGGAAGACAGATACGCAGTATTTT.

This clonotype was counted between two and nine times. This chain connects TRBV11-2 to TRBJ2-5, with D unclear. Germline values: CDR1 SGHAT, CDR2 FQNNGV. Trimming took 1 base from V and 2 from J, leaving 11 bases between them. The CDR3 covers 15 residues. CDR3 region: CASSLGRIPQETQYF. In DNA form, the CDR3 reads TGTGCCAGCAGCTTAGGGCGCATTCCACAAGAGACCCAGTACTTC.

This clonotype was recorded a few times. The chain carries TRBV20-1 and TRBJ1-6; D call uncertain. The germline V and J ends were trimmed by 0 bases and 1 base, with 10 bases remaining between them. Germline CDR1 DFQATT, CDR2 SNEGSKA (reference sequence). The CDR3 runs 16 residues. DNA of the CDR3: TGCAGTGCTAGAGATCGGGAGAAATCCTATAATTCACCCCTCCACTTT. Translating gives CSARDREKSYNSPLHF.

This chain joins TRBV6-2 or TRBV6-3 and TRBJ2-1; weak D call: TRBD2 (5 bases). The CDR3 is 14 residues long. The germline V and J ends were trimmed by 2 bases and 3 bases, with 8 bases remaining between them. CDR1 and CDR2 from the germline V gene are MNHEY and SVGEGT. The chain's CDR3 is CASSYDYGYNEQFF. Here the CDR3 DNA reads TGTGCCAGCAGTTACGACTACGGCTACAATGAGCAGTTCTTC.

This chain joins TRBV5-1 and TRBJ2-7; D perhaps matches TRBD1 (5 bases). V dropped 4 bases and J dropped 1 base, with 18 bases sitting between them. The CDR3 consists of 16 residues. The germline CDR1 and CDR2 sequences are SGHRS and YFSETQ. In DNA form, the CDR3 reads TGCGCCAGCAGCCTAGACAGCTACAGTCTTTCCTACGAGCAGTACTTC. Residues: CASSLDSYSLSYEQYF.

This clonotype was counted a few times. V is TRBV20-1 and J is TRBJ2-3; 8 nucleotides line up with TRBD2. There are 14 residues in the CDR3. V shed 2 bases, J shed 3 bases, and the junction held 4 bases outside the gene matches. Germline lookup yields CDR1 DFQATT and CDR2 SNEGSKA (reference sequence). The CDR3: CSARSSGRTDTQYF. The CDR3 coding sequence is TGCAGTGCTAGATCCAGCGGGAGAACAGATACGCAGTATTTT.

This clonotype was observed a few times. The chain recombines TRBV7-9 with TRBJ1-1; no definite D call. CDR1 is SEHNR, CDR2 FQNEAQ, per germline (reference sequence). V was trimmed by 4 bases and J by 11 bases, leaving 11 bases between them. The CDR3 has 11 residues. The CDR3 loop reads CASSSPEVAFF. CDR3 in DNA: TGTGCCAGCAGCTCCCCTGAAGTGGCTTTCTTT. The complete variable domain, with remaining parts taken from reference TRBV7-9 and TRBJ1-1, reads DTGVSQNPRHKITKRGQNVTFRCDPISEHNRLYWYRQTLGQGPEFLTYFQNEAQLEKSRLLSDRFSAERPKGSFSTLEIQRTEQGDSAMYLCASSSPEVAFFGQGTRLTVV.

V usage is TRBV18 and J usage is TRBJ1-5; D uncertain. The germline V gene encodes CDR1 KGHSH and CDR2 LQKENI. V was cut by 2 bases and J by 7 bases, with 9 bases left in between. CDR3 length equals 13 residues. CDR3 nucleotide sequence: TGTGCCAGCTCACCAGACCCGCGACAGCCCCAGCATTTT. It codes for CASSPDPRQPQHF.

This clonotype was recorded many times. V gene TRBV30 combines with J gene TRBJ2-2, with D maybe TRBD1 (6 bases). V was shortened by 2 bases and J by 7 bases, with 8 bases between the two germline ends. The CDR3 sequence is 12 residues long. In germline, CDR1 is GTSNPN, CDR2 SVGIG (reference sequence). The DNA of the CDR3 is TGTGCCTGGAGTAGGGGGAACGGGGAGCTGTTTTTT. This translates into CAWSRGNGELFF.

Many counts were recorded for this clonotype. This chain connects TRBV5-1 to TRBJ2-2; D might be TRBD2 (7 bases). V was trimmed by 3 bases and J by 6 bases, leaving 24 bases between them. Germline values: CDR1 SGHRS, CDR2 YFSETQ. The CDR3 loop spans 18 amino acids. CDR3 amino acids: CASSSGARGLEGSGELFF. As DNA, the CDR3 is TGCGCCAGCAGCTCGGGGGCGCGCGGACTAGAGGGCTCCGGGGAGCTGTTTTTT.

This clonotype has more than one count but fewer than ten. This rearrangement joins TRBV12-3 or TRBV12-4 to TRBJ2-4, with D possibly being TRBD1 or TRBD2 (5 bases each). V was shortened by 4 bases and J by 4 bases, with 8 bases between the two germline ends. The CDR3 sequence is 13 residues long. CDR3 protein: CASSSGAKNIQYF. CDR3 nucleotides: TGTGCCAGCAGTTCCGGGGCTAAAAACATTCAGTACTTC.

This clonotype was seen only a few times. In DNA, the CDR3 is TGTGCCAGCAGAGACATGAACACTGAAGCTTTCTTT. It yields the protein CASRDMNTEAFF. This chain joins TRBV12-3 or TRBV12-4 and TRBJ1-1; D unclear. Trimming pared 6 bases from V and 0 bases from J, leaving 5 bases between. The CDR3 covers 12 residues.